Below are 19 T cell receptor beta chains sequenced from a single sample in a study of neurological immune-mediated disorders. TCRdb re-derived calls from the 5' RACE reads in MiXCR, one entry per CDR3 protein. The sample lists some 95,000 distinct CDR3 sequences; 3.5% to 4% were seen once. Material: PBMCs. These receptors all stem from a woman aged 18-29 years with multiple sclerosis.

This clonotype showed up many times. The rearrangement joins TRBV7-2 to TRBJ2-5; 10 nucleotides match TRBD2. Trimming took 2 bases from V and 5 from J; bases not matched to a gene: 8. The germline V gene encodes CDR1 SGHTA and CDR2 FQGNSA. This CDR3 is built from 16 residues. As DNA, the CDR3 is TGTGCCAGCAGCTTAAACCTAGCGGGGGTATCGGAGACCCAGTACTTC. It translates to CASSLNLAGVSETQYF.

This clonotype was seen at least ten times. The chain's CDR3 is CASSLKQGARIDTQYF. CDR3 DNA: TGTGCCAGCAGCCTAAAACAGGGGGCGCGTATAGATACGCAGTATTTT. The chain couples TRBV7-9 to TRBJ2-3, with TRBD1 matching 9 bases. The germline gives CDR1 SEHNR, CDR2 FQNEAQ (reference sequence). The trim removed 5 bases at V and 5 bases at J, leaving 11 bases unmatched. The CDR3 loop spans 16 amino acids.

This clonotype was seen many times. V gene TRBV20-1 combines with J gene TRBJ2-7, with no clear D. Germline CDR1 and CDR2: DFQATT and SNEGSKA (reference sequence). This CDR3 region has 14 residues. Trimming took 1 base from V and 0 from J, leaving 10 bases between them. The CDR3 spells CSARGYSSSYEQYF. CDR3 sequence (DNA): TGCAGTGCTAGAGGTTACAGCAGCTCCTACGAGCAGTACTTC.

This clonotype was detected many times. V and J are TRBV20-1 and TRBJ1-2; D unresolved. The CDR3 runs 16 residues. CDR1 is DFQATT and CDR2 is SNEGSKA in the germline V gene (reference sequence). Trimming pared 1 base from V and 2 bases from J, leaving 17 bases between. The CDR3 bases are TGCAGTGCTAGAGCGGGTGAGGGTAGCGGAAACTATGGCTACACCTTC. Amino acids: CSARAGEGSGNYGYTF.

This clonotype was counted ten times or more. The V and J genes are TRBV20-1 and TRBJ1-2; D might be TRBD1 (5 bases). This CDR3 has 11 residues. Germline V gives CDR1 DFQATT, CDR2 SNEGSKA (reference sequence). Deletions cut 4 bases from V and 5 bases from J, with 8 bases between. In nucleotides, the CDR3 is TGCAGTGCTATAAGACAGTATGGCTACACCTTC. Translated: CSAIRQYGYTF.

This clonotype was seen many times. The rearrangement joins TRBV3-1 to TRBJ2-3, with D possibly matching TRBD2 (6 bases). Deletions cut 6 bases from V and 2 bases from J, with 9 bases between. The CDR3 is made up of 13 amino acids. Germline assignment: CDR1 LGHDT and CDR2 YNNKEL (reference sequence). The CDR3 DNA reads as TGTGCCAGCAGGCGGGGCTCCACAGATACGCAGTATTTT. It specifies CASRRGSTDTQYF.

In this sample, this clonotype turned up many times. This chain joins TRBV7-2 and TRBJ2-5; 7 positions match TRBD2. The CDR3 length is 14 residues. Germline V gene lookup returns CDR1 SGHTA and CDR2 FQGNSA. V dropped 5 bases and J dropped 5; count of bases not matched to a gene: 8. The CDR3 sequence is CASSEAGWGETQYF. CDR3 DNA sequence: TGTGCCAGCAGCGAAGCGGGATGGGGGGAGACCCAGTACTTC. The whole variable domain, remainder taken from reference TRBV7-2 and TRBJ2-5, is GAGVSQSPSNKVTEKGKDVELRCDPISGHTALYWYRQSLGQGLEFLIYFQGNSAPDKSGLPSDRFSAERTGGSVSTLTIQRTQQEDSAVYLCASSEAGWGETQYFGPGTRLLVL.

Points on this clonotype: Possible read error: a much larger clone is one base away. V usage is TRBV27 and J usage is TRBJ2-1, with D hard to call. The CDR3 has 12 amino acids. The germline V gene has CDR1 MNHEY and CDR2 SMNVEV (reference sequence). For the CDR3, the DNA is TGTGACAGCAGTTTAACCGGGTTCGAGCAGTTCTTC. It encodes CDSSLTGFEQFF.

This clonotype was recorded at least ten times. This rearrangement joins TRBV11-2 to TRBJ1-3; unclear D gene. Germline V gene lookup returns CDR1 SGHAT and CDR2 FQNNGV. This CDR3 is built from 15 residues. Trimming left V 2 bases short and J 2 bases short, with 10 bases between. In DNA form, the CDR3 reads TGTGCCAGCAGCTTATCTCTCGCTGCTGGAAACACCATATATTTT. Translation gives CASSLSLAAGNTIYF.

This clonotype was recorded many times. The junction and the germline gene differ at one end; a read error may be behind it. The rearrangement links TRBV18 to TRBJ1-5; the D gene is possibly TRBD1 (6 bases). The germline V gene has CDR1 KGHSH and CDR2 LQKENI. The CDR3 is made up of 16 amino acids. CDR3 loop: CASSPDRAYSNQPQHF. DNA of the CDR3: TGTGCCAGCTCACCGGACAGAGCATATAGCAATCAGCCCCAGCATTTC.

The V gene is TRBV6-6, the J gene TRBJ2-7; 8 nucleotides line up with TRBD1. Germline V CDR1 and CDR2: MNHNY, SVGAGI (reference sequence). The CDR3 contains 14 residues. Unmatched junction bases numbered 9, after V lost 6 bases and J lost 5 bases. The CDR3 nucleotides are TGTGCCAGCAGCTACCGGGACAGGCATAACGAGCAGTACTTC. This codes for CASSYRDRHNEQYF.

This clonotype was counted many times. The rearrangement joins TRBV5-1 to TRBJ1-5; D perhaps matches TRBD1 (5 bases). The ends were cut back, 3 bases at V and 0 bases at J, with 13 bases in the middle. This CDR3 spans 16 amino acids. The germline gives CDR1 SGHRS, CDR2 YFSETQ. The CDR3 DNA sequence: TGCGCCAGCAGCTCCCCCGGCGGGACTAGCAATCAGCCCCAGCATTTT. Protein: CASSSPGGTSNQPQHF.

This clonotype was observed many times. J is TRBJ2-3 and V is TRBV5-1; D unclear. The CDR3 sequence is 14 residues long. Germline loops: CDR1 SGHRS, CDR2 YFSETQ. Trimming removed 5 bases at V and 4 bases at J, with 14 bases between. Here the CDR3 reads CASSYSFPPDTQYF. CDR3 nucleotides: TGCGCCAGCAGTTACAGTTTCCCGCCAGATACGCAGTATTTT.

This clonotype was observed many times. The V gene is TRBV15, the J gene TRBJ2-2, with TRBD1 as a possible D gene (5 bases). The CDR3 is 15 residues long. Germline V gene lookup returns CDR1 LNHNV and CDR2 YYDKDF (reference sequence). V lost 0 bases and J 6 bases, leaving 11 bases between the germline ends. The CDR3 DNA is TGTGCCACCAGCAGAGATCAAGGGGCCGCCGGGGAGCTGTTTTTT. It codes for CATSRDQGAAGELFF.

In this sample, this clonotype turned up many times. The gene calls are TRBV15 and TRBJ2-5; 10 positions agree with TRBD2. V shed 1 base and J 6 bases; nucleotides not matched to a gene: 5. Per the germline V gene, CDR1 is LNHNV and CDR2 is YYDKDF (reference sequence). The CDR3 is made up of 15 amino acids. The CDR3 spells CATSRAGTSVKTQYF. In nucleotides, the CDR3 is TGTGCCACCAGCAGAGCCGGGACTAGCGTGAAGACCCAGTACTTC.

Remarks on this clonotype: A read error is possible here, since a much larger clone lies one base away. This chain joins TRBV5-1 and TRBJ1-2; 7 nucleotides agree with TRBD1. V lost 4 bases, J lost 0 bases, and 9 bases stayed unmatched. The germline V gene encodes CDR1 SGHRS and CDR2 YFSETQ. This CDR3 comprises 16 residues. CDR3 in amino acids: CASSGGQASSNYGYTF. CDR3 DNA sequence: TGCGCCAGCAGCGGAGGACAGGCCAGCTCTAACTATGGCTACACCTTC.

This clonotype was detected ten times or more. The J gene is TRBJ2-1, the V gene TRBV5-5; possibly TRBD2 for D (7 bases). From germline, CDR1 is SGHKS and CDR2 YYEKEE (reference sequence). V lost 2 bases to trimming and J lost 4 bases, with 19 bases between them. This CDR3 spans 17 amino acids. The CDR3 region is CASSFGHGGPLYNEQFF. CDR3 nucleotides: TGTGCCAGCAGCTTTGGTCACGGGGGGCCCCTATACAATGAGCAGTTCTTC.

This clonotype was detected many times. This chain uses TRBV20-1 with TRBJ1-6; possible D gene TRBD1, 5 bases. Germline-derived CDR1 and CDR2 are DFQATT and SNEGSKA (reference sequence). The CDR3 is made up of 12 amino acids. V was pared by 1 base and J by 8 bases, with 6 bases between. Here the CDR3 reads CSARGGDSPLHF. Here the CDR3 DNA reads TGCAGTGCTAGAGGAGGGGATTCACCCCTCCACTTT.

This clonotype came up many times. This chain uses TRBV20-1 with TRBJ2-5, with D possibly matching TRBD1 (5 bases). The germline CDR1 and CDR2 sequences are DFQATT and SNEGSKA (reference sequence). The CDR3 runs 11 residues. This CDR3 reads CMGRIQETQYF. The CDR3 coding sequence is TGCATGGGGCGGATACAAGAGACCCAGTACTTC.